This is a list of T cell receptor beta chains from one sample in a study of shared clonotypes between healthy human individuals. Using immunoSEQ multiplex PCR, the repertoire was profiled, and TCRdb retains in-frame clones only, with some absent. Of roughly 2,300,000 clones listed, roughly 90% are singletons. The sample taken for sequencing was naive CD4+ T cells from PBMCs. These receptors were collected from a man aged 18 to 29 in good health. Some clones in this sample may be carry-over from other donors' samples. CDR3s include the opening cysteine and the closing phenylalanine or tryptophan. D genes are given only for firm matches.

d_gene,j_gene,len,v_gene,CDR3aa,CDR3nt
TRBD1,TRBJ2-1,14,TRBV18,CASSPGQGANEQFF,TGTGCCAGCTCACCAGGACAGGGTGCCAATGAGCAGTTCTTC
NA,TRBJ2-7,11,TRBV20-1,CSALPGAEQYF,TGCAGTGCTCTACCTGGGGCCGAGCAGTACTTC
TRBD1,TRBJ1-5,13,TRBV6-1,CASRGDSNQPQHF,TGTGCCAGCAGGGGGGACAGTAATCAGCCCCAGCATTTT
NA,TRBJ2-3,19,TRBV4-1,CASSQGLLWGSRTTDTQYF,TGCGCCAGCAGCCAAGGCCTATTATGGGGCTCCCGGACTACAGATACGCAGTATTTT
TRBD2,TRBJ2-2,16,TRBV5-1,CASSSRLAGVVGELFF,TGCGCCAGCAGCTCAAGACTAGCGGGAGTGGTCGGGGAGCTGTTTTTT
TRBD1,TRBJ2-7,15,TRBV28,CASSLGGQGIYEQYF,TGTGCCAGCAGTTTGGGGGGACAGGGAATATACGAGCAGTACTTC
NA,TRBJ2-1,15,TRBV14,CASSQDEFSYNEQFF,TGTGCCAGCAGCCAAGACGAGTTCTCCTACAATGAGCAGTTCTTC
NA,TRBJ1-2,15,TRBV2,CAGGVANPVNYGYTF,TGTGCCGGCGGGGTAGCTAATCCCGTTAACTATGGCTACACCTTC
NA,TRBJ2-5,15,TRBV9,CASSVLGGLQETQYF,TGTGCCAGCAGCGTTCTCGGGGGATTACAAGAGACCCAGTACTTC
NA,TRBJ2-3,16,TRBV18,CASSPPGGQSTDTQYF,TGTGCCAGCTCACCACCCGGTGGGCAGAGCACAGATACGCAGTATTTT
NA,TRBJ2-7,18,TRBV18,CASSLTGLNSGVPYEQYF,TGTGCCAGCTCGCTAACGGGACTTAATTCAGGGGTCCCCTACGAGCAGTACTTC